A single T cell receptor (beta chain) is shown here with its context. This sample stems from a study of T cell responses to AZD1222 COVID-19 vaccine. CDR3 length: 12 amino acids. V lost 1 base to trimming and J lost 4 bases, with 4 bases between them. Germline values: CDR1 LGHDT, CDR2 YNNKEL (reference sequence). This table comes from immunoSEQ multiplex PCR, and its TCRdb copy is limited to in-frame clones, with some not included. Of 110,000 to 150,000 clones detected, about 94% appear once; the ten largest clones hold over 3%. This TCR was recovered from an adult in good health. V gene TRBV3-1 (or the pseudogene TRBV3-2) combines with J gene TRBJ1-1; D remains ambiguous. The input for sequencing was peripheral blood, taken on day 0 of AZD1222 vaccination. CDR3 in amino acids: CASSQGSTEAFF. CDR3 DNA sequence: TGTGCCAGCAGCCAAGGTAGCACTGAAGCTTTCTTT.